Following are 11 T cell receptor beta chains from one sample sequenced in a study of control samples from healthy donors and cancer patients. Profiling relied on immunoSEQ multiplex PCR, and the TCRdb table lists in-frame clones only, not all of them. Among some 150,000 clones, roughly 94% were seen once, and the ten largest hold around 14%. Material: PBMCs. The receptors here all came from a man aged 55 to 70 with colorectal cancer.

This clone was seen a few times. The chain links TRBV29-1 to TRBJ1-4; possible D gene TRBD1, 5 bases. This CDR3 contains 12 residues. The V and J ends lost 6 bases and 6 bases respectively, with 11 bases between them. Germline V gene lookup returns CDR1 SQVTM and CDR2 ANQGSEA. The CDR3 coding sequence is TGCAGCGTGGGGCTGGCAGATGAAAAACTGTTTTTT. It specifies CSVGLADEKLFF.

The chain links TRBV5-6 to TRBJ2-5; 7 nucleotides match TRBD1. This CDR3 contains 14 residues. CDR1 is SGHDT and CDR2 is YYEEEE in the germline V gene. With 5 bases clipped from V and 6 bases from J, the junction kept 10 bases outside the gene matches. The CDR3 DNA follows: TGTGCCAGCAGGTCTGGGGCAGGGGGAAAGACCCAGTACTTC. Its protein is CASRSGAGGKTQYF.

The V call is TRBV6-2 or TRBV6-3, the J call TRBJ2-3; D may correspond to TRBD1 or TRBD2 (5 bases each). Germline CDR1 and CDR2: MNHEY and SVGEGT. The V and J ends lost 1 base and 4 bases respectively, with 12 bases between them. The CDR3 is made up of 15 amino acids. The CDR3 coding sequence is TGTGCCAGCAGTTACTTGGGGGAAAGGGCAGATACGCAGTATTTT. Translating it yields CASSYLGERADTQYF.

This chain links TRBV19 with TRBJ1-4; 8 positions match TRBD1. The CDR3 has 15 residues. With 1 base clipped from V and 7 bases from J, the junction kept 5 bases outside the gene matches. Per germline, CDR1 LNHDA and CDR2 SQIVND (reference sequence). The CDR3, as DNA: TGTGCCAGTAGTATAGGCCAGGGGGCGGGTGAAAAACTGTTTTTT. Its protein is CASSIGQGAGEKLFF.

In this sample, this clone turned up once. In nucleotides, the CDR3 is TGTGCCAGCAGTGAACACCAAAACGAGCAGTACTTC. Its protein is CASSEHQNEQYF. The chain recombines TRBV6-1 with TRBJ2-7; D is unclear. The CDR3 has 12 residues. Germline CDR1 reads MNHNS; CDR2 reads SASEGT. The V end lost 2 bases, the J end lost 5 bases, and 7 bases lay between the germline ends.

The chain recombines TRBV5-1 with TRBJ1-1, with D possibly TRBD1 on 5 matching bases. This CDR3 has 13 residues. Germline lookup yields CDR1 SGHRS and CDR2 YFSETQ. V lost 1 base, J lost 5 bases, and 9 bases lay in between. The CDR3 nucleotides are TGCGCCAGCAGCTTGACGGGGGAGACTGAAGCTTTCTTT. This encodes CASSLTGETEAFF.

V gene TRBV21-1 combines with J gene TRBJ2-5; the D call in the table, TRBD1, was not verified against the DNA. TRBV21-1 is a documented pseudogene. This CDR3 comprises 14 residues. This chain's CDR3 is CASSKAGNRQTQYF. CDR3 in DNA: TGTGCCAGCAGCAAAGCGGGCAATCGGCAGACCCAGTACTTC.

This clone was seen a single time. The chain couples TRBV10-3 to TRBJ1-2, with TRBD1 as a possible D gene (6 bases). Germline CDR1 is ENHRY and CDR2 is SYGVKD. The CDR3 is 13 amino acids. V shed 3 bases and J shed 9 bases, with 14 bases lying between them. The CDR3 DNA reads as TGTGCCATCAGTGAACAGGGAAGGGAGAGCTACACCTTC. Translation gives CAISEQGRESYTF.

This clone is a singleton in its sample. This sequence joins TRBV18 and TRBJ1-1, with D possibly being TRBD1 (6 bases). CDR1 is KGHSH and CDR2 is LQKENI in the germline V gene. The CDR3 totals 15 residues. V lost 6 bases and J 0 bases, leaving 14 bases between the germline ends. The CDR3 loop is CASSPMTGVNTEAFF. The CDR3 DNA reads TGTGCCAGCTCTCCCATGACAGGAGTGAACACTGAAGCTTTCTTT.

The chain has TRBV3-1 (or the pseudogene TRBV3-2) and TRBJ1-3; a possible D gene is TRBD1 (6 bases). This CDR3 has 16 residues. Trimming pared 4 bases from V and 0 bases from J, leaving 13 bases between. CDR1 and CDR2 from the germline V gene are LGHDT and YNNKEL (reference sequence). The CDR3 coding sequence is TGTGCCAGCAGCCCCTGGACAGCCCACTCTGGAAACACCATATATTTT. It encodes CASSPWTAHSGNTIYF.

The gene calls are TRBV5-4 and TRBJ1-6; no reliable D call. V shed 2 bases and J shed 10 bases, with 7 bases lying between them. The V gene's germline CDR1 is SGHNT and CDR2 YYREEE (reference sequence). CDR3 length: 12 residues. The CDR3 sequence is CASSFLYSPLHF. CDR3 nucleotide sequence: TGTGCCAGCAGCTTCCTCTACTCACCCCTCCACTTT.